Presented here are 13 T cell receptor beta chains from one specimen sequenced in a study of T cells after yellow fever vaccination. TCRdb reanalysed the 5' RACE reads using MiXCR and keeps one entry per CDR3 protein. The repertoire includes nearly 300,000 distinct CDR3 sequences, around 8.6% of them detected once, and about 3% sits in the top ten. The sequencing used CD4+ T cells sorted from PBMCs, collected 5 days after the yellow fever booster vaccination. The receptors originated from a man between 18 and 35 years old who received the YFV17D yellow fever vaccine.

The chain has TRBV21-1 and TRBJ1-4. TRBV21-1 is a known pseudogene. The CDR3 is 12 residues long. The DNA for the CDR3 is TGTGCCAGCAGCAAATATGGCGAAAAACTGTTTTTT. Protein sequence: CASSKYGEKLFF.

This clonotype was recorded a few times. The CDR3 sequence: CASSSPDRAGNTIYF. CDR3 bases: TGTGCCAGCAGTTCTCCCGACAGGGCTGGAAACACCATATATTTT. The chain uses TRBV6-6 and TRBJ1-3; TRBD1 matches 7 bases. The germline gives CDR1 MNHNY, CDR2 SVGAGI (reference sequence). The CDR3 extends over 15 amino acids. The trim removed 4 bases at V and 2 bases at J, leaving 5 bases unmatched.

The CDR3 DNA reads as TGTGCCAGCTCGGGAAGGACAGGGAGCACAGATACGCAGTATTTT. Its protein is CASSGRTGSTDTQYF. The chain couples TRBV18 to TRBJ2-3, with TRBD1 matching over 8 bases. Germline CDR1 KGHSH, CDR2 LQKENI. With V trimmed by 6 bases and J by 0 bases, 5 bases remained unmatched. The CDR3 has 15 amino acids.

This clonotype was found many times. This rearrangement joins TRBV12-5 to TRBJ2-1; a weak D match, TRBD1 (6 bases). Germline CDR1 reads LGHNT; CDR2 reads FRNRAP. There are 16 residues in the CDR3. V gave up 2 bases and J gave up 4 bases, with 15 bases separating them. Here the CDR3 reads CASGLITGRGYNEQFF. The CDR3 DNA is TGTGCTAGTGGTTTGATCACAGGAAGGGGGTACAATGAGCAGTTCTTC.

In its sample, this clonotype was seen a few times. The chain uses TRBV11-2 and TRBJ2-7; D is perhaps TRBD1 or TRBD2 (6 bases each). The germline V gene encodes CDR1 SGHAT and CDR2 FQNNGV. The V end was cut by 5 bases, the J end by 3 bases, with 14 bases between. This CDR3 has 14 residues. The CDR3 reads CASSPGRQDYEQYF. The CDR3 DNA reads as TGTGCCAGCAGCCCCGGGAGACAGGACTACGAGCAGTACTTC.

This clonotype was detected a few times. The chain recombines TRBV12-3 or TRBV12-4 with TRBJ1-4; D not resolved. V dropped 3 bases and J dropped 8 bases, with 4 bases sitting between them. The CDR3 totals 11 residues. The CDR3 coding sequence is TGTGCCAGCAGTTTCCGGGAAAAACTGTTTTTT. The encoded protein is CASSFREKLFF.

This clonotype was counted only a few times. V is TRBV3-1 and J is TRBJ2-5; the match to TRBD2 covers 9 bases. Trimming cost V 6 bases and J 5 bases; bases outside gene matches: 7. The CDR3 has 14 amino acids. Germline V gene lookup returns CDR1 LGHDT and CDR2 YNNKEL (reference sequence). CDR3 sequence reads: CASRLIAGEETQYF. DNA of the CDR3: TGTGCCAGCAGGCTTATAGCGGGGGAGGAGACCCAGTACTTC.

The CDR3 DNA is TGTGCCAGCAGTTCCCCCAGGAACGCCTACGAGCAGTACGTC. This sequence encodes CASSSPRNAYEQYV. The V call is TRBV28, the J call TRBJ2-7; D not certain. CDR3 length equals 14 residues. Germline V gene data show CDR1 as MDHEN and CDR2 as SYDVKM. V was clipped by 4 bases and J by 2 bases, with 12 bases between them.

This clonotype came up many times. The chain is built from TRBV11-2 and TRBJ2-2; unclear D gene. The V gene's germline CDR1 is SGHAT and CDR2 FQNNGV. The V and J ends lost 1 base and 4 bases respectively, with 10 bases between them. The CDR3 sequence is 15 residues long. Here the CDR3 reads CASSLVAFGTGELFF. The CDR3 nucleotides are TGTGCCAGCAGCTTAGTCGCTTTTGGCACCGGGGAGCTGTTTTTT. The full variable domain, its missing parts supplied by reference TRBV11-2 and TRBJ2-2, is EAGVAQSPRYKIIEKRQSVAFWCNPISGHATLYWYQQILGQGPKLLIQFQNNGVVDDSQLPKDRFSAERLKGVDSTLKIQPAKLEDSAVYLCASSLVAFGTGELFFGEGSRLTVL.

This clonotype was seen only a few times. V usage is TRBV30 and J usage is TRBJ2-3; D gene uncertain. Trimming shortened V by 4 bases and J by 6 bases, and 8 bases separated the two germline ends. The CDR3 extends over 11 amino acids. CDR1 GTSNPN and CDR2 SVGIG come from the germline V gene (reference sequence). The CDR3 region has the DNA TGTGCCTGGACCATAAGCGATACGCAGTATTTT. Its translation is CAWTISDTQYF.

The chain couples TRBV20-1 to TRBJ2-1; 10 bases line up with TRBD2. In germline, CDR1 is DFQATT, CDR2 SNEGSKA (reference sequence). This CDR3 has 13 residues. V lost 7 bases, J lost 9 bases, and 9 bases stayed unmatched. The CDR3 nucleotides read TGCAGTGTAGAAAGCGGGGGGGCCCGTGAGCAGTTCTTC. Amino acid sequence: CSVESGGAREQFF.

The rearrangement links TRBV11-2 to TRBJ2-1; TRBD2 aligns across 12 bases. The V gene's germline CDR1 is SGHAT and CDR2 FQNNGV. V was pared by 1 base and J by 5 bases, with 6 bases of the junction left unmatched. The CDR3 loop spans 17 amino acids. CDR3 protein: CASSLGRLAGADNEQFF. The CDR3 DNA reads as TGTGCCAGCAGCTTAGGGAGACTAGCGGGGGCGGACAATGAGCAGTTCTTC.

This clonotype showed up many times. The J gene is TRBJ2-1, the V gene TRBV7-9; 9 bases are shared with TRBD2. This CDR3 region has 14 residues. CDR1 is SEHNR, CDR2 FQNEAQ, per germline (reference sequence). With V trimmed by 3 bases and J by 8 bases, 5 bases remained unmatched. CDR3 nucleotides: TGTGCCAGCAGCTTGGGACTAGCAAGCGATGAGCAGTTCTTC. It encodes CASSLGLASDEQFF.